These 16 T cell receptor beta chains originate from one sample sequenced in a study of glioma-infiltrating T cells after dendritic cell vaccination. The time point here: after dendritic cell vaccination, including at tumor progression/relapse. Sequencing was performed with immunoSEQ multiplex PCR; in TCRdb, only in-frame clones are kept and a portion is missing. This repertoire shows tens of thousands of clones, 75% to 90% found once; its top ten account for around 8%. Sequencing used blood, obtained after dendritic cell vaccination. Receptors originate from a human donor with glioblastoma.

This clone was counted only a few times. This chain links TRBV7-2 with TRBJ2-7; TRBD2 aligns across 10 bases. The CDR3 loop spans 17 amino acids. The V and J ends lost 1 base and 2 bases, in that order; junction bases with no gene match: 8. Germline CDR1 is SGHTA and CDR2 is FQGNSA. This chain's CDR3 is CASSLGPGLADTYEQYF. CDR3 nucleotides: TGTGCCAGCAGCTTAGGTCCCGGACTAGCGGATACCTACGAGCAGTACTTC.

The chain couples TRBV9 to TRBJ2-1, with 12 bases lining up with TRBD2. Germline lookup yields CDR1 SGDLS and CDR2 YYNGEE. CDR3 length: 17 residues. V lost 3 bases to trimming and J lost 4 bases; unmatched junction nucleotides: 8. The CDR3 coding sequence is TGTGCCAGCAGCGATGGAAGGGGACTAGCGGGTTACAATGAGCAGTTCTTC. Translating it yields CASSDGRGLAGYNEQFF.

The chain carries TRBV11-2 and TRBJ2-5; TRBD2 is a possible D gene (5 bases). Germline lookup yields CDR1 SGHAT and CDR2 FQNNGV. The CDR3 spans 15 residues. The germline V and J ends were trimmed by 0 bases and 5 bases, with 13 bases remaining between them. The chain's CDR3 is CASSLDWGAWETQYF. CDR3 bases: TGTGCCAGCAGCTTAGATTGGGGAGCGTGGGAGACCCAGTACTTC.

This chain uses TRBV6-1 with TRBJ1-2, with 9 bases matching TRBD1. J was trimmed by 0 bases and V by 4 bases; bases with no gene match: 6. CDR1 and CDR2 from the germline V gene are MNHNS and SASEGT. This CDR3 has 16 residues. CDR3 DNA sequence: TGTGCCAGCAGTGCCCCGACAGGGGGGTCTAACTATGGCTACACCTTC. Its translation: CASSAPTGGSNYGYTF.

This clone was seen a single time. The chain is built from TRBV5-1 and TRBJ1-5, with unresolved D. This CDR3 has 14 amino acids. CDR1 SGHRS and CDR2 YFSETQ come from the germline V gene. V was pared by 0 bases and J by 4 bases, with 8 bases between. CDR3 region: CASSLGTGNQPQHF. CDR3 nucleotide sequence: TGCGCCAGCAGCTTGGGGACGGGGAATCAGCCCCAGCATTTT.

The chain links TRBV27 to TRBJ1-2, with 8 bases that match TRBD1. V was pared by 5 bases and J by 7 bases, with 12 bases of the junction left unmatched. Germline V lookup: CDR1 MNHEY, CDR2 SMNVEV (reference sequence). This CDR3 has 15 amino acids. The CDR3 region has the DNA TGTGCCAGCAGTCCAATGGACAGGGTGTTGTTTGGCTACACCTTC. Amino acid sequence: CASSPMDRVLFGYTF.

The sample holds a few counts of this clone. J is TRBJ2-5 and V is TRBV7-6; a weak D match, TRBD2 (6 bases). Germline assignment: CDR1 SGHVS and CDR2 FNYEAQ. The V end was cut by 5 bases, the J end by 5 bases, with 24 bases between. The CDR3 length is 17 residues. The CDR3 reads CASSQETGLRKGETQYF. CDR3 bases: TGTGCCAGCAGCCAAGAAACGGGACTCCGCAAGGGGGAGACCCAGTACTTC. Complete variable domain (other parts from reference TRBV7-6 and TRBJ2-5): GAGVSQSPRYKVTKRGQDVALRCDPISGHVSLYWYRQALGQGPEFLTYFNYEAQQDKSGLPNDRFSAERPEGSISTLTIQRTEQRDSAMYRCASSQETGLRKGETQYFGPGTRLLVL.

The V and J genes are TRBV5-6 and TRBJ2-7, with D perhaps matching TRBD2 (5 bases). The CDR3 is 16 residues long. Per the germline V gene, CDR1 is SGHDT and CDR2 is YYEEEE. The germline V and J ends were trimmed by 3 bases and 0 bases, with 16 bases remaining between them. In nucleotides, the CDR3 is TGTGCCAGCAGCTCAGTAGCGACAATCCTCTCCTACGAGCAGTACTTC. Translating it yields CASSSVATILSYEQYF.

V usage is TRBV5-1 and J usage is TRBJ2-2; possibly TRBD1 for D (7 bases). The ends were cut back, 4 bases at V and 1 base at J, with 23 bases in the middle. Germline V gives CDR1 SGHRS, CDR2 YFSETQ. This CDR3 is 19 amino acids long. The CDR3 bases are TGCGCCAGCAGCCACGATGTGGAGGGGGCGCTTAGGAACACCGGGGAGCTGTTTTTT. Protein product: CASSHDVEGALRNTGELFF.

J is TRBJ1-1 and V is TRBV7-6, with D uncertain. V gave up 2 bases and J gave up 1 base, with 11 bases separating them. CDR1 is SGHVS and CDR2 is FNYEAQ in the germline V gene. CDR3 length: 15 amino acids. Here the CDR3 reads CASSLSGEGNTEAFF. CDR3 nucleotides: TGTGCCAGCAGCTTATCCGGGGAGGGGAACACTGAAGCTTTCTTT. The full variable domain, its missing parts supplied by reference TRBV7-6 and TRBJ1-1, is GAGVSQSPRYKVTKRGQDVALRCDPISGHVSLYWYRQALGQGPEFLTYFNYEAQQDKSGLPNDRFSAERPEGSISTLTIQRTEQRDSAMYRCASSLSGEGNTEAFFGQGTRLTVV.

The chain couples TRBV2 to TRBJ1-5; the match to TRBD1 covers 10 bases. Trimming removed 7 bases from V and 4 bases from J; junction bases left unmatched: 7. This CDR3 has 15 residues. Germline loops: CDR1 SNHLY, CDR2 FYNNEI. The CDR3 nucleotides read TGTGCCAGCACCGTCGGGACAGGGGAGAATCAGCCCCAGCATTTT. As protein: CASTVGTGENQPQHF.

This chain uses TRBV25-1 with TRBJ2-2; D gene unclear. CDR3 length: 15 residues. Per the germline V gene, CDR1 is MGHDK and CDR2 is SYGVNS. V shed 3 bases and J shed 6 bases, with 14 bases lying between them. CDR3 nucleotides: TGTGCCAGCAGTGAGGGTCGGAGAACCTCCGGGGAGCTGTTTTTT. Protein product: CASSEGRRTSGELFF.

The chain combines TRBV27 with TRBJ2-5; TRBD2 matches 9 bases. Trimming cost V 5 bases and J 4 bases; bases outside gene matches: 11. Germline CDR1 reads MNHEY; CDR2 reads SMNVEV (reference sequence). There are 16 residues in the CDR3. The CDR3 nucleotides are TGTGCCAGCAGTCCCCTGGAAAGCGGGAGGCGAGAGACCCAGTACTTC. It yields the protein CASSPLESGRRETQYF.

A few counts support this clone. The chain links TRBV5-4 to TRBJ2-7; possible D gene TRBD1, 6 bases. The CDR3 has 12 residues. Germline V gene data show CDR1 as SGHNT and CDR2 as YYREEE (reference sequence). The V end lost 3 bases, the J end lost 6 bases, and 10 bases lay between the germline ends. The CDR3 DNA reads TGTGCCAGCAGCTCCACAGGGCTCGAGCAGTACTTC. Its translation is CASSSTGLEQYF.

This chain connects TRBV25-1 to TRBJ2-5, with 9 bases that match TRBD1. Germline V gene lookup returns CDR1 MGHDK and CDR2 SYGVNS. The CDR3 is made up of 17 amino acids. J gave up 0 bases and V 3 bases, and 8 bases lay outside the gene matches. The DNA of the CDR3 is TGTGCCAGCAGTGACCCAAGACAGGGGGGTTACCAAGAGACCCAGTACTTC. It translates to CASSDPRQGGYQETQYF.

J is TRBJ2-3 and V is TRBV6-1; D may be TRBD1 (6 bases). This CDR3 spans 14 amino acids. V was pared by 8 bases and J by 5 bases, with 17 bases between. The V gene's germline CDR1 is MNHNS and CDR2 SASEGT. For the CDR3, the DNA is TGTGCCAGCTCCGGGACACCATTGGGAGATACGCAGTATTTT. Translated, it gives CASSGTPLGDTQYF.